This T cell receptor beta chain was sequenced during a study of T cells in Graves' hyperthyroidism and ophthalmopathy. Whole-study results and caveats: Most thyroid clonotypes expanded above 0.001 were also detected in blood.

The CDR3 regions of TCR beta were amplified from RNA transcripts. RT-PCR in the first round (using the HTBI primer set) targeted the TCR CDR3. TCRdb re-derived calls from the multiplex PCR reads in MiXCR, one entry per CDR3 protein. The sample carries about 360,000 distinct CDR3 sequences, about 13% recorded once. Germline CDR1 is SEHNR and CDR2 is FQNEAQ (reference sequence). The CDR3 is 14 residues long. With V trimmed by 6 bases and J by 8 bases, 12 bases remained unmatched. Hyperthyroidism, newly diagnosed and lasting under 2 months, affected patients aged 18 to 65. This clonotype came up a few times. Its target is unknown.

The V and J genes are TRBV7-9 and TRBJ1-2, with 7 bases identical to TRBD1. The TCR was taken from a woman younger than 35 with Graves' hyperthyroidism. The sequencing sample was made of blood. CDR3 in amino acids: CASRDTGAAGGYTF. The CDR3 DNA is TGTGCCAGCAGGGACACAGGGGCGGCGGGCGGCTACACCTTC. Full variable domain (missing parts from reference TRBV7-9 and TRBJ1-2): DTGVSQNPRHKITKRGQNVTFRCDPISEHNRLYWYRQTLGQGPEFLTYFQNEAQLEKSRLLSDRFSAERPKGSFSTLEIQRTEQGDSAMYLCASRDTGAAGGYTFGSGTRLTVV.